This TCR beta chain was observed in a study of control samples from healthy donors and cancer patients. Assay used: immunoSEQ multiplex PCR; TCRdb lists only in-frame clones, some missing. The table lists around 120,000 clones, 93% of them singletons. The sample comprised PBMCs. The clonotype comes from a man over 45 with head and neck cancer.

This CDR3 is CASSLRQGGPGSPLHF. As DNA, the CDR3 is TGCGCCAGCAGCCTAAGACAGGGAGGGCCGGGGTCACCCCTCCACTTT. The chain joins TRBV4-3 to TRBJ1-6, with 7 bases aligning to TRBD1. The CDR3 is 16 amino acids. The germline V gene encodes CDR1 LGHNA and CDR2 YSLEER. V lost 4 bases to trimming and J lost 10 bases; unmatched junction nucleotides: 13.